This TCR beta chain was observed in a study of Ad26.COV2.S vaccination and SARS-CoV-2 variants. About the research overall: In the COV1001 trial, the donor was in the Ad26.COV2.S arm.

Study-wide results and limits: Breadth measured for non-spike TCRs was similar across vaccine and placebo recipients. Substantial breadth was reported for post-vaccination spike-specific CD8+ and CD4+ T cells. The placebo group had lower spike-specific TCR breadth than the vaccine recipients did.

The protocol was immunoSEQ multiplex PCR, while the TCRdb copy is restricted to in-frame clones and leaves out a portion. The profile shows roughly 510,000 clones, 87% of them singletons. A note on this clone: Antigen: not known.

Trimming stripped 11 bases from V and 9 bases from J, with 35 bases between. The germline gives CDR1 MDHEN, CDR2 SYDVKM. CDR3 length equals 19 residues. Specified treatment: 15 to 20 received Ad26.COV2.S at low or high dose, single or two shots; 5 received placebo; per-sample allocation not given. Samples analyzed were those drawn on day 63 after the first vaccine or placebo injection. The source was peripheral blood, collected in a trial of Ad26.COV2.S vaccine versus placebo. This clonotype was obtained from a person aged 18-65 years who received the Ad26.COV2.S COVID-19 vaccine or a placebo. The rearrangement links TRBV28 to TRBJ1-6, with D perhaps TRBD1 (6 bases). CDR3 protein: CAASPLSGGGHGTRSPLHF. CDR3 DNA sequence: TGTGCCGCGTCCCCGCTCTCAGGTGGGGGACACGGAACGCGTTCACCCCTCCACTTT.